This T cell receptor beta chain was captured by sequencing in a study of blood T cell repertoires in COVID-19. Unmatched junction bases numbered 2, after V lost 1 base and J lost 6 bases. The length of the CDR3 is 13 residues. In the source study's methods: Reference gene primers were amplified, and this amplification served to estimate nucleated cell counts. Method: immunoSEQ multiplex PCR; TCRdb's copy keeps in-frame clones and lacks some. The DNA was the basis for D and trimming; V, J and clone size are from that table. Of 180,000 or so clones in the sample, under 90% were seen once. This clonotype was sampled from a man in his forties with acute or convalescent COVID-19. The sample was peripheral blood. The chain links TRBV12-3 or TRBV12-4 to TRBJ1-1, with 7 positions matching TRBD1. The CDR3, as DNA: TGTGCCAGCAGTTTAGTTCAGGGGGCTGAAGCTTTCTTT. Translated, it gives CASSLVQGAEAFF.